The entry that follows covers one T cell receptor (beta chain) sequence. Many counts were recorded for this clonotype. No cognate antigen has been identified for it. One base away there is no much larger clone; base qualities are not given. Library construction relied on 5' RACE. TCRdb names Illumina HiSeq 2500 as the instrument used. The second PCR ran for about 6 to 12 cycles and used a J-beta primer mix along with a sample-barcoded 5' primer. A unique molecular identifier was introduced onto each TCR beta cDNA molecule by a template-switch 5' adaptor carrying 12 random nucleotides. At least 3 million CDR3-containing paired-end reads were obtained from each sample. All of the RNA was converted into first-strand cDNA using the Mint cDNA synthesis kit, with a TRBC-specific oligonucleotide serving as the primer. All cDNA was treated with uracil-DNA glycosylase and then went through a first 18-cycle PCR with the universal primers M1SS and BC2_uni_R. The authors' pipeline ran thus. Normalization of each sample was performed by random selection of 1 million high-quality reads, each carrying a distinct molecular identifier. Reads sharing molecular identifiers were discarded rather than binned into consensus sequences. MiTCR, run with a Q25 quality threshold and the strictest error-elimination algorithm, handled CDR3 identification, clonotype clustering and error correction. A nonparametric unseen species model with Euler transformation was used to estimate a lower bound on total TCR beta diversity. The raw public reads went through TCRdb reprocessing: fastp at Q25, MiXCR clone calling, in-frame beta chains kept. Rows are unified per CDR3 protein, each entry keeping the most common DNA and genes. None of the V and J calls come from the authors' own analysis; TCRdb made them. The sample table contains about 700,000 distinct CDR3 sequences; only one count was recorded for 32% of them. About 16% of the sample comes from the top ten.

The donors were 40 or so Caucasian individuals from Russia, aged roughly 6 to 95 years, who were systemically healthy. Each donor gave around 9.5 milliliters of peripheral blood, collected into EDTA-treated Vacutainer tubes. Ficoll-Paque density-gradient centrifugation was used to isolate PBMCs, with at least 7 million per sample. Total RNA, at least 5.5 micrograms per sample, was extracted from PBMCs with Trizol reagent. For every donor, an aliquot of PBMCs went through flow cytometry to measure the percentages of naive CD45RAhigh/CD27high T cells. The sample originates from a study of blood T cells in healthy people across ages (dated by TCRdb to between 2015 and 2017). For the study in its entirety: In model experiments, roughly one uniquely barcoded TCR beta cDNA molecule per two T cells was captured by template switching. Using the same blood draw, the study looked at two additional independent replicas of 1 million unique cDNA reads for two donors, one aged 18 to 30 and the other aged 80 or older. To avoid experimental bias, donors of different ages were spread randomly across the sequencing lanes. Four age groups were formed from the donors: young (average roughly 16 years), middle-aged (around 41), aged (62) and long-lived (around 80). Age-related changes in TCR beta repertoire diversity were measured in the study by deep sequencing normalized with unique cDNA molecular identifiers. On the study overall, not on this receptor specifically: There was a strong correlation between observed TCR beta diversity and the percentage of naive T cells measured by flow cytometry. Because the CMV infection status of the donors was unknown, age-related changes in expanded clonotypes may potentially have been confounded. Observed TCR beta diversity per million T cells fell roughly linearly with age, and a significant reduction was already apparent by age about 43. Estimates of total diversity from one million sequenced T cells were regarded as lower bounds and underestimates. The long-lived group showed more naive CD4+ T cells, fewer expanded clones and increased TCR diversity than the aged group, suggesting age selection. Since profiling was done on bulk unsorted PBMCs, naive and antigen-experienced compartments could not be conclusively compared.

Including the terminal cysteine and phenylalanine, the CDR3 comprises 15 residues. The retained sequence is limited to the CDR3, 45 bases, with the frame set at the first base. Looking up the germline V gene yields CDR1 MNHEY and CDR2 SVGAGI. At the junction V is shortened by 6 bases and J by 3 bases, with 15 bases in between. The rearranged segments are TRBV6-5 and TRBJ2-1, and perhaps TRBD1 as D gene, on 6 matching bases. Sequencing input: blood. The clonotype comes from a woman aged 80 or over in good health. Donor details come from another sample of the same person, matched by shared clones. The CDR3 region has the sequence CASSIIQGIYNEQFF. The DNA reads TGTGCCAGCAGCATCATACAGGGAATCTACAATGAGCAGTTCTTC.